The next 23 T cell receptor beta chains were all read from a single sample in a study of cytomegalovirus exposure and HLA in healthy donors. The PCR had 60 Vbeta and 13 Jbeta primers. Produced via immunoSEQ multiplex PCR; TCRdb's table is partial and in-frame only. This repertoire includes more than 75,000 clones. The source material was PBMCs. The receptor set was obtained from a man in his fifties in good health and CMV-seropositive.

The genes are TRBV5-4 and TRBJ1-1, with D perhaps TRBD1 (6 bases). The germline gives CDR1 SGHNT, CDR2 YYREEE (reference sequence). The CDR3 runs 12 residues. With 4 bases removed from V and 5 bases from J, the gap between germline ends came to 9 bases. The DNA of the CDR3 is TGTGCCAGCAGCCTGACAGGAACTGAAGCTTTCTTT. It is translated as CASSLTGTEAFF. Together with reference TRBV5-4 and TRBJ1-1, the CDR3 gives the full variable domain: ETGVTQSPTHLIKTRGQQVTLRCSSQSGHNTVSWYQQALGQGPQFIFQYYREEENGRGNFPPRFSGLQFPNYSSELNVNALELDDSALYLCASSLTGTEAFFGQGTRLTVV.

The rearrangement joins TRBV10-3 to TRBJ1-1; D gene ambiguous. This CDR3 is built from 14 residues. The V gene lost 1 base and the J gene lost 4 bases, with 10 bases spanning the gap. Per the germline V gene, CDR1 is ENHRY and CDR2 is SYGVKD. The CDR3 sequence: CAISELGGITEAFF. CDR3 coding DNA: TGTGCCATCAGTGAGTTGGGAGGAATCACTGAAGCTTTCTTT.

The chain is built from TRBV5-4 and TRBJ1-2, with TRBD1 as a possible D gene (6 bases). The CDR3 totals 14 residues. Trimming cost V 5 bases and J 2 bases, with 13 bases left between them. Germline V lookup: CDR1 SGHNT, CDR2 YYREEE (reference sequence). CDR3 sequence reads: CASSRTGPNYGYTF. The CDR3 DNA follows: TGTGCCAGCAGTCGTACAGGGCCCAACTATGGCTACACCTTC.

The chain recombines TRBV2 with TRBJ2-5, with 14 bases lining up with TRBD2. J was trimmed by 4 bases and V by 0 bases; bases with no gene match: 4. CDR3 length: 17 amino acids. Germline values: CDR1 SNHLY, CDR2 FYNNEI. CDR3: CASSEAGLAGEGETQYF. The CDR3, as DNA: TGTGCCAGCAGTGAAGCGGGACTAGCGGGAGAGGGAGAGACCCAGTACTTC.

This rearrangement joins TRBV4-3 to TRBJ1-4; perhaps TRBD1 as D (5 bases). V lost 0 bases to trimming and J lost 5 bases, with 22 bases between them. CDR3 size: 19 residues. Germline V gene sequence: CDR1 LGHNA, CDR2 YSLEER. This chain's CDR3 is CASSQDWSGRSTLNEKLFF. CDR3 in DNA: TGCGCCAGCAGCCAAGATTGGTCAGGGCGTAGTACGTTAAATGAAAAACTGTTTTTT.

The chain is built from TRBV19 and TRBJ1-5; D not resolved. Trimming removed 3 bases from V and 6 bases from J, with 15 bases in between. Germline V gene sequence: CDR1 LNHDA, CDR2 SQIVND (reference sequence). The CDR3 runs to 15 residues. The CDR3 loop is CASSIGLGSFQPQHF. In nucleotides, the CDR3 is TGTGCCAGTAGTATCGGGTTGGGGAGTTTTCAGCCCCAGCATTTT.

V and J are TRBV4-2 and TRBJ2-3; TRBD2 is a possible D gene (6 bases). V was clipped by 0 bases and J by 4 bases, with 17 bases between them. The CDR3 is 17 residues long. CDR1 is LGHNA, CDR2 YNFKEQ, per germline. The CDR3 DNA is TGTGCCAGCAGCCAAGACGGCGGAGGGTCGGGAGCAGATACGCAGTATTTT. It encodes CASSQDGGGSGADTQYF.

The chain employs TRBV5-1 and TRBJ1-1, with D perhaps TRBD1 (6 bases). The CDR3 spans 15 residues. Germline CDR1 SGHRS, CDR2 YFSETQ. Between the trimmed V and J ends, which lost 1 base and 4 bases, there was a span of 14 bases. The CDR3 reads CASSLNRVNSTEAFF. The DNA of the CDR3 is TGCGCCAGCAGCTTGAACAGGGTCAACTCCACTGAAGCTTTCTTT. Combining the CDR3 with reference TRBV5-1 and TRBJ1-1 gives the whole variable domain KAGVTQTPRYLIKTRGQQVTLSCSPISGHRSVSWYQQTPGQGLQFLFEYFSETQRNKGNFPGRFSGRQFSNSRSEMNVSTLELGDSALYLCASSLNRVNSTEAFFGQGTRLTVV.

The chain recombines TRBV6-5 with TRBJ1-1, with 7 bases fitting TRBD1. CDR3 length: 13 residues. J lost 4 bases, V lost 5 bases, and 4 bases had no gene match. The germline V gene encodes CDR1 MNHEY and CDR2 SVGAGI. CDR3: CASSRQGSTEAFF. CDR3 nucleotide sequence: TGTGCCAGCAGTAGACAGGGCAGCACTGAAGCTTTCTTT.

The V gene is TRBV6-1, the J gene TRBJ1-5, with D unclear. Trimming stripped 4 bases from V and 6 bases from J, with 13 bases between. The CDR3 covers 14 residues. CDR1 MNHNS and CDR2 SASEGT come from the germline V gene. The CDR3 sequence is CASSALSTIQPQHF. Here the CDR3 DNA reads TGTGCCAGCAGTGCCCTCAGTACCATTCAGCCCCAGCATTTT.

The rearrangement links TRBV10-1 to TRBJ1-1; D gene unclear. Between the trimmed V and J ends, which lost 3 bases and 0 bases, there was a span of 2 bases. Germline V gene sequence: CDR1 WNHNN, CDR2 SYGVQD (reference sequence). This CDR3 is built from 12 residues. The CDR3 sequence is CASSDMNTEAFF. DNA of the CDR3: TGCGCCAGCAGTGATATGAACACTGAAGCTTTCTTT.

The chain is built from TRBV28 and TRBJ1-5; tentative D call: TRBD1 (6 bases). This CDR3 is built from 14 residues. Trimming took 6 bases from V and 6 from J, leaving 15 bases between them. The germline gives CDR1 MDHEN, CDR2 SYDVKM. CDR3 sequence (DNA): TGTGCCAGCAGGGCCGGGACAACCATTCAGCCCCAGCATTTT. Translation gives CASRAGTTIQPQHF.

This chain links TRBV12-5 with TRBJ2-1; 16 nucleotides line up with TRBD2. J lost 5 bases, V lost 5 bases, and 3 bases had no gene match. Germline CDR1 reads LGHNT; CDR2 reads FRNRAP. The CDR3 is 16 amino acids. CDR3 sequence reads: CASGTGTSGRDNEQFF. CDR3 bases: TGTGCTAGTGGTACCGGGACTAGCGGGAGGGACAATGAGCAGTTCTTC.

The chain has TRBV11-3 and TRBJ1-1; D unclear. In germline, CDR1 is SGHNT, CDR2 YENEEA. V lost 2 bases and J lost 6, with 10 bases in between. The CDR3 covers 13 residues. CDR3 DNA: TGTGCCAGCAGCTTACTCGAGGGCGCTGAAGCTTTCTTT. Its protein product is CASSLLEGAEAFF.

The genes are TRBV7-2 and TRBJ2-7; tentatively, D is TRBD2 (5 bases). The germline CDR1 and CDR2 sequences are SGHTA and FQGNSA. CDR3 length: 16 amino acids. V dropped 0 bases and J dropped 3 bases, with 15 bases sitting between them. CDR3 amino acids: CASSLAHSRRDYEQYV. In DNA form, the CDR3 reads TGTGCCAGCAGCTTAGCGCATTCTCGACGGGACTACGAGCAGTACGTC.

The chain combines TRBV11-2 with TRBJ2-4, with 7 bases lining up with TRBD2. Germline V lookup: CDR1 SGHAT, CDR2 FQNNGV. The V gene end was trimmed by 1 base and the J gene end by 6 bases; junction bases not matched to a gene: 6. CDR3 length: 15 amino acids. CDR3 nucleotide sequence: TGTGCCAGCAGCTTAGGGGCGGGACTAAGAAACATTCAGTACTTC. The encoded protein is CASSLGAGLRNIQYF.

This chain joins TRBV30 and TRBJ1-5, with D unresolved. The CDR3 has 12 residues. V lost 2 bases and J lost 6, with 8 bases in between. Germline lookup yields CDR1 GTSNPN and CDR2 SVGIG (reference sequence). This CDR3 reads CAWSSRSQPQHF. CDR3 sequence (DNA): TGTGCCTGGAGTAGCCGAAGTCAGCCCCAGCATTTT.

V and J are TRBV11-1 and TRBJ2-3, with TRBD2 matching over 10 bases. Germline CDR1 is SGHAT and CDR2 is FQDESV (reference sequence). CDR3 length equals 16 residues. The J segment lost 1 base and the V segment lost 1 base, leaving 2 bases of the junction unmatched. The CDR3 loop reads CASSLGTSGGTDTQYF. CDR3 DNA: TGTGCCAGCAGCTTAGGGACTAGCGGAGGCACAGATACGCAGTATTTT.

The V gene is TRBV6-5, the J gene TRBJ2-5; TRBD2 agrees at 7 bases. The CDR3 has 15 residues. V dropped 4 bases and J dropped 3; count of bases not matched to a gene: 8. Germline loops: CDR1 MNHEY, CDR2 SVGAGI. CDR3 sequence (DNA): TGTGCCAGCAGTTCCCCCGGGGCGGGAGAAGAGACCCAGTACTTC. It is translated as CASSSPGAGEETQYF.

This chain connects TRBV18 to TRBJ2-5, with D tentatively TRBD2 (6 bases). The CDR3 extends over 13 amino acids. Germline V gives CDR1 KGHSH, CDR2 LQKENI. The V and J ends lost 2 bases and 5 bases respectively, with 9 bases between them. The CDR3 spells CASSPAGSETQYF. The CDR3 nucleotides read TGTGCCAGCTCACCAGCGGGATCGGAGACCCAGTACTTC.

J is TRBJ2-2 and V is TRBV23-1; a possible D gene is TRBD2 (5 bases). TRBV23-1 is identified as an open reading frame with a role that is uncertain. Trimming left V 7 bases short and J 4 bases short, with 19 bases between. The CDR3 runs to 16 residues. The CDR3 DNA follows: TGCGCCAGCACTAAGGACTCCCATCGAGGCACCGGGGAGCTGTTTTTT. Translated, it gives CASTKDSHRGTGELFF.

The V gene is TRBV7-9, the J gene TRBJ1-2; D unresolved. The ends were cut back, 2 bases at V and 10 bases at J, with 14 bases in the middle. Germline loops: CDR1 SEHNR, CDR2 FQNEAQ (reference sequence). This CDR3 is 13 amino acids long. CDR3 sequence (DNA): TGTGCCAGCAGCTTACGCTTCAGGTCGGACTACACCTTC. This encodes CASSLRFRSDYTF.

The chain has TRBV9 and TRBJ2-2; D may be TRBD1 (5 bases). In germline, CDR1 is SGDLS, CDR2 YYNGEE. Trimming cost V 0 bases and J 8 bases, with 17 bases left between them. The CDR3 spans 16 residues. The DNA of the CDR3 is TGTGCCAGCAGCGTAGCGGGTTTTCAAGGGGCTGGGGAGCTGTTTTTT. This encodes CASSVAGFQGAGELFF.